One and the same sample provided the 5 T cell receptor beta chains below, sequenced in a study of OX40 agonist ivuxolimab in advanced cancers. This table comes from immunoSEQ multiplex PCR, and its TCRdb copy is limited to in-frame clones, with some not included. The sample lists around 65,000 clones; 88% were seen once. The source material was CD4+ or CD8+ T cells sorted from blood, sampled in a trial of the OX40 agonist ivuxolimab. All receptors derive from an adult with an advanced solid tumor such as melanoma, head and neck, liver or kidney cancer.

This chain connects TRBV7-9 to TRBJ1-5; D possibly corresponds to TRBD1 (6 bases). V was shortened by 5 bases and J by 2 bases, with 13 bases between the two germline ends. This CDR3 is built from 15 residues. Germline V gene lookup returns CDR1 SEHNR and CDR2 FQNEAQ (reference sequence). CDR3 in amino acids: CASSPAGGGNQPQHF. The CDR3 nucleotides are TGTGCCAGCAGCCCCGCCGGGGGCGGCAATCAGCCCCAGCATTTT.

This chain's CDR3 is CASSPPAGVMVQFF. The CDR3 region has the DNA TGTGCCAGCTCACCACCGGCGGGGGTGATGGTGCAGTTCTTC. The V and J genes are TRBV18 and TRBJ2-1; 7 nucleotides align to TRBD2. This CDR3 is 14 amino acids long. Per the germline V gene, CDR1 is KGHSH and CDR2 is LQKENI. V lost 0 bases and J lost 12; bases outside the gene matches: 8.

The CDR3: CASSDTLIEEQYF. In DNA, the CDR3 is TGTGCCAGCAGTGATACCCTAATAGAGGAGCAGTACTTC. The J gene is TRBJ2-7, the V gene TRBV6-1; D not resolved. Germline V gene data show CDR1 as MNHNS and CDR2 as SASEGT. V lost 3 bases to trimming and J lost 7 bases, with 13 bases between them. The CDR3 is made up of 13 amino acids.

This rearrangement joins TRBV6-5 to TRBJ2-3, with D hard to call. V was shortened by 0 bases and J by 5 bases, with 6 bases between the two germline ends. The CDR3 contains 13 residues. Germline V CDR1 and CDR2: MNHEY, SVGAGI. The CDR3 DNA sequence: TGTGCCAGCAGTTACTCGAAGCTAGATACGCAGTATTTT. Translated: CASSYSKLDTQYF.

This clone was seen a single time. CDR3 residues: CASSPLNRGRALYEQYF. The CDR3 DNA is TGTGCCAGCAGCCCCCTTAATCGCGGGAGGGCCTTATACGAGCAGTACTTC. This sequence joins TRBV11-2 and TRBJ2-7; 9 bases are a match to TRBD2. Germline-derived CDR1 and CDR2 are SGHAT and FQNNGV. The V segment lost 5 bases and the J segment 4 bases; nucleotides outside the gene matches: 15. The CDR3 sequence is 17 residues long.